This T cell receptor (beta chain) was sequenced during a study of blood T cells in healthy people across ages. Overall study results and limits: Diversity was higher, and naive CD4+ cells more numerous, in long-lived donors than in aged donors.

PCR was performed a second time for roughly 7 to 12 cycles using a sample-barcoded 5' primer and a J-beta primer mix. One entry per CDR3 protein results from TCRdb running MiXCR on the 5' RACE reads. The data show some 1 million distinct CDR3 sequences, with more than 35% seen just once and 15% to 20% held by the top ten. Details on this clonotype: Antigen unknown.

The CDR3 is 20 residues long. J lost 3 bases, V lost 0 bases, and 17 bases had no gene match. Every sample gave at least 5.5 micrograms of total RNA when it was extracted. The specimen sequenced was blood. This clonotype was obtained from a woman aged 60-70 years in good health. The chain has TRBV12-3 or TRBV12-4 and TRBJ2-5, with TRBD1 identical over 9 bases. Here the CDR3 DNA reads TGTGCCAGCAGTTTAGCCCCTGTCGGCCCCGGGACAGGGCAAGAAGAGACCCAGTACTTC. Protein sequence: CASSLAPVGPGTGQEETQYF.